A selection of T cell receptor beta chains follows, all from one sample in a study of Ad26.COV2.S vaccination and SARS-CoV-2 variants. Clones were read by immunoSEQ multiplex PCR, and TCRdb kept only the in-frame ones, dropping some. The table has around 450,000 clones, roughly 87% seen once. The sequencing here drew on peripheral blood, taken in a trial of Ad26.COV2.S vaccine versus placebo. The receptor source for this set is a person aged 18-60 years who received the Ad26.COV2.S COVID-19 vaccine or a placebo. Each CDR3 is given with its conserved first and last residue. The D gene is left open where the match is weak. The size field is filled for only some rows; it gives once, few, many or a size class.

-,TRBV10-3,-,TRBJ2-2,TGTGCCATCAGTGAGTCCGGAGGGACCGGGGAGCTGTTTTTT,CAISESGGTGELFF
-,TRBV28,-,TRBJ1-1,TGTGCCAGCAGTTTATGGAACACTGAAGCTTTCTTT,CASSLWNTEAFF
-,TRBV5-4,TRBD2,TRBJ2-3,TGTGCCAGCAGCATAGGACTAGCGGGAGCCACAGATACGCAGTATTTT,CASSIGLAGATDTQYF
-,TRBV29-1,-,TRBJ1-3,TGCAGCGTCGCTGAGGGACCGAGCTCTGGAAACACCATATATTTT,CSVAEGPSSGNTIYF
-,TRBV30,TRBD1,TRBJ1-1,TGTGCCTGGAGTGAACCCCCCGACAGGGGGCTCAAAGCTTTCTTT,CAWSEPPDRGLKAFF
-,TRBV9,-,TRBJ1-5,TGTGCCAGCAGCGTAGAAAGGGTTCGCAATCAGCCCCAGCATTTT,CASSVERVRNQPQHF
-,TRBV15,TRBD2,TRBJ2-7,TGTGCCACCAGCAAGCGGGATGGCTACGAGCAGTACTTC,CATSKRDGYEQYF
-,TRBV5-4,-,TRBJ2-3,TGTGCCAGCAGCTTGGAAGGGGACCCCACAGATACGCAGTATTTT,CASSLEGDPTDTQYF
-,TRBV30,-,TRBJ2-7,TGTGCCTGGAGTACGGGGCCCTCCTACGAGCAGTACTTC,CAWSTGPSYEQYF
-,TRBV2,-,TRBJ1-1,TGTGCCAGCAGGCGAGGGATCTTGAACACTGAAGCTTTCTTT,CASRRGILNTEAFF
-,TRBV14,-,TRBJ2-7,TGTGCCAGCAGCCAAGGTAGCTACGTGGGCTACGAGCAGTACTTC,CASSQGSYVGYEQYF
-,TRBV28,TRBD1,TRBJ2-6,TGTGCCAGCAGTTGGGGACAGGGTTCTGGGGCCAACGTCCTGACTTTC,CASSWGQGSGANVLTF
-,TRBV10-3,-,TRBJ1-5,TGTGCCATCAGTCCCTATAGCAATCAGCCCCAGCATTTT,CAISPYSNQPQHF
-,TRBV5-1,-,TRBJ2-7,TGCGCCAGCAGCTTGGGTGCGGGATCGTTATACGAGCAGTACTTC,CASSLGAGSLYEQYF
-,TRBV6-1,-,TRBJ2-7,TGTGCCAGCAGTGAAAGAGTCCTGACTCCCAACGAGCAGTACTTC,CASSERVLTPNEQYF
-,TRBV4-2,TRBD1,TRBJ1-1,TGTGCCAGCAGCCAAGAAGGGACAGGGGAAAGTGAAGCTTTCTTT,CASSQEGTGESEAFF
-,TRBV4-1,TRBD2,TRBJ2-3,TGCGCCAGCAGCCAAGTACCTAGCGGGATAACGCAGTATTTT,CASSQVPSGITQYF
-,TRBV4-2,-,TRBJ2-3,TGTGCCAGCAGCCAAGCTATAAGGGGCGCCGGGGGAGATACGCAGTATTTT,CASSQAIRGAGGDTQYF
-,TRBV5-4,TRBD1,TRBJ1-2,TGTGCCAGCAGCTTGGCGGCCAGGGGGCGGTTTGATGGCTACACCTTC,CASSLAARGRFDGYTF
-,TRBV5-1,TRBD2,TRBJ2-2,TGCGCCAGCAGCTTGGCACTAGCGGGAGCGGTCGGGGAGCTGTTTTTT,CASSLALAGAVGELFF
-,TRBV6-2/TRBV6-3,-,TRBJ2-5,TGTGCCAGCAGTCTGACAGCAGCCCAAGAGACCCAGTACTTC,CASSLTAAQETQYF
-,TRBV7-8,TRBD2,TRBJ2-1,TGTGCCAGCAGCTCAGGGACTAGCCCCGTGTGGAATGAGCAGTTCTTC,CASSSGTSPVWNEQFF
-,TRBV4-1,TRBD1,TRBJ2-1,TGCGCCAGCAGCCAAGGTGGAGGACAGGGTTACAATGAGCAGTTCTTC,CASSQGGGQGYNEQFF
-,TRBV29-1,-,TRBJ1-1,TGCAGCGTCCAGGGAGGGGGGATGAACACTGAAGCTTTCTTT,CSVQGGGMNTEAFF
-,TRBV7-3,-,TRBJ2-7,TGTGCCAGCAGCTTTTCAGGAAACTCCTACGAGCAGTACTTC,CASSFSGNSYEQYF
-,TRBV5-5,TRBD1,TRBJ1-1,TGTGCCAGCAGCTTAACAGGGGCTACTGAAGCTTTCTTT,CASSLTGATEAFF
-,TRBV28,-,TRBJ1-1,TGTGCCAGCAGCTTCCCCTACTACGGGCCGGACACTGAAGCTTTCTTT,CASSFPYYGPDTEAFF
-,TRBV28,-,TRBJ1-1,TGTGCCAGCAGTTTAGATTCAGGATGGGACACTGAAGCTTTCTTT,CASSLDSGWDTEAFF
-,TRBV19,TRBD2,TRBJ2-5,TGTGCCTCTGCAGGGCTAGCGGGAGCGACCCAGTACTTC,CASAGLAGATQYF
-,TRBV5-1,-,TRBJ2-1,TGCGCCAGCAGCTTGGCAGGGGTAGGTTGGAACAATGAGCAGTTCTTC,CASSLAGVGWNNEQFF
-,TRBV27,TRBD1,TRBJ2-2,TGTGCCAGCAGTCGGGACAGGGGGCATACCGGGGAGCTGTTTTTT,CASSRDRGHTGELFF
-,TRBV7-8,TRBD2,TRBJ2-2,TGTGCCAGCAGCTTAGGACGAGTGGGACTAGCGGGAGCCGGGGAGCTGTTTTTT,CASSLGRVGLAGAGELFF
once,TRBV12-3/TRBV12-4,-,TRBJ1-1,TGTGCCAGCAGTTTGGGGGGCCACCGGGAAGCTTTCTTT,CASSLGGHREAFF
-,TRBV27,-,TRBJ1-3,TGTGCCAGCAGTTCGACGGGGCGACCTGGAAACACCATATATTTT,CASSSTGRPGNTIYF
-,TRBV6-2/TRBV6-3,-,TRBJ1-5,TGTGCCAGCAGCAAATCCGACGGAGCCCTTTATAGCAATCAGCCCCAGCATTTT,CASSKSDGALYSNQPQHF
-,TRBV29-1,TRBD1,TRBJ1-2,TGCAGCGTCTATACTAGAGACAGGGGTCGAGGCTACACCTTC,CSVYTRDRGRGYTF
-,TRBV9,TRBD1,TRBJ2-7,TGTGCCAGCAGCCCCTACGACAGGGTTCACGAGCAGTACTTC,CASSPYDRVHEQYF
-,TRBV11-3,TRBD2,TRBJ2-1,TGTGCCAGCAGCCCCCAGCGGGAGGGCCAAAATGAGCAGTTCTTC,CASSPQREGQNEQFF
once,TRBV24-1,TRBD1,TRBJ2-1,TGTGCCACCAGTGACCCTGGCCAGGGGGCCTACAATGAGCAGTTCTTC,CATSDPGQGAYNEQFF
-,TRBV6-1,-,TRBJ1-3,TGTGCCAGCAGTGAAACAGGATTCTCTGGAAACACCATATATTTT,CASSETGFSGNTIYF
-,TRBV5-1,TRBD1,TRBJ2-7,TGCGCCAGCAGGGACAGGGGAATGAACGAGCAGTACTTC,CASRDRGMNEQYF
-,TRBV6-2/TRBV6-3,TRBD2,TRBJ2-7,TGTGCCAGCAGTTTCCCCGGCGCGGGAGAGAGCTCCTACGAGCAGTACTTC,CASSFPGAGESSYEQYF
-,TRBV9,-,TRBJ2-7,TGTGCCAGCAGCGTAGGCCCAGGCGCCTACGAGCAGTACTTC,CASSVGPGAYEQYF
-,TRBV4-3,-,TRBJ2-2,TGCGCCAGCAGCCAAGTCACTAGTACCGGGGAGCTGTTTTTT,CASSQVTSTGELFF
-,TRBV6-5,TRBD1,TRBJ1-6,TGTGCCAGCATGTCCAGGGGGCTGTATAATTCACCCCTCCACTTT,CASMSRGLYNSPLHF
-,TRBV5-6,-,TRBJ2-5,TGTGCCAGCAGCTTGTATCGGAAAGAGACCCAGTACTTC,CASSLYRKETQYF
-,TRBV15,TRBD1,TRBJ1-2,TGTGCCACCAGCAGAGGTGGGACAGCCCTTTTCTATGGCTACACCTTC,CATSRGGTALFYGYTF
-,TRBV5-4,-,TRBJ1-1,TGTGCCAGCAGCTTACCGGCGATGAACACTGAAGCTTTCTTT,CASSLPAMNTEAFF
-,TRBV5-4,-,TRBJ2-5,TGTGCCAGCAGCTTGGTCGACGTGGGGGGGCCCTCTTACTTC,CASSLVDVGGPSYF
-,TRBV4-2,TRBD2,TRBJ2-1,TGTGCCAGCAGCCAAGATGGGGCCGGGACTAGACCCGACAATGAGCAGTTCTTC,CASSQDGAGTRPDNEQFF
-,TRBV27,-,TRBJ2-2,TGTGCCAGCAGTTTAAGGTCAGGGCTACATTACGGGGAGCTGTTTTTT,CASSLRSGLHYGELFF
-,TRBV6-2/TRBV6-3,-,TRBJ1-3,TGTGCCAGCAGCATTACGACAGGACCGAGCTCTGGAAACACCATATATTTT,CASSITTGPSSGNTIYF